A selection of T cell receptor beta chains follows, all from one sample in a study of cytomegalovirus exposure and HLA in healthy donors. Sequenced by immunoSEQ multiplex PCR; TCRdb stores in-frame clones only, minus some. The data hold about 69,000 clones, with roughly 76% observed a single time. The source material was PBMCs. The receptors were sampled from a young man in good health and CMV-seronegative. Each CDR3 is given with its conserved first and last residue. The D gene is left open where the match is weak. The listing skips clone size in some rows; elsewhere it reads once, few, many or a size class.

>TRBV6-6|TRBD1|TRBJ1-1|NA
TGTGCCAGCAGTGTCGCACCGGGACAGAAGAACACTGAAGCTTTCTTT
CASSVAPGQKNTEAFF
>TRBV7-6|NA|TRBJ2-3|NA
TGTGCCAGCAGCTTAGGAAGTCGCGGGACAGATACGCAGTATTTT
CASSLGSRGTDTQYF
>TRBV4-3|TRBD2|TRBJ2-3|NA
TGCGCCAGCAGCCAAGAATTTGGGACTAGCGGTGAGTCGTCGGATACGCAGTATTTT
CASSQEFGTSGESSDTQYF
>TRBV7-8|NA|TRBJ2-1|NA
TGTGCCAGCAGCCGCTTCCCGGGGAGGGGGTACAATGAGCAGTTCTTC
CASSRFPGRGYNEQFF
>TRBV9|TRBD2|TRBJ2-3|few
TGTGCCAGCAGCCCCGCCCTAGCGGGGGGGCCGAGAGCAGATACGCAGTATTTT
CASSPALAGGPRADTQYF
>TRBV6-5|NA|TRBJ1-1|NA
TGTGCCAGCAGTTCAGGGAACACTGAAGCTTTCTTT
CASSSGNTEAFF
>TRBV2|NA|TRBJ1-1|NA
TGTGCCAGCAGTGTTGGGGGGGCTGACACTGAAGCTTTCTTT
CASSVGGADTEAFF
>TRBV10-3|NA|TRBJ2-7|NA
TGTGCCATCAGTCCCGGACAGACACTCTACGAGCAGTACTTC
CAISPGQTLYEQYF
>TRBV7-7|TRBD2|TRBJ2-1|NA
TGTGCCAGCAGCCCAACTAGCGGGGGGTACAATGAGCAGTTCTTC
CASSPTSGGYNEQFF
>TRBV5-1|NA|TRBJ2-3|NA
TGCGCCAGCAGCTTGGCCCAGACTTCCACAGATACGCAGTATTTT
CASSLAQTSTDTQYF
>TRBV13|NA|TRBJ1-2|NA
TGTGCCAGCAGCCCCACAGGTGCTTTGAGGTATGGCTACACCTTC
CASSPTGALRYGYTF
>TRBV6-1|TRBD2|TRBJ2-2|NA
TGTGCCAGCAGTTCCCTCGGGAGGGCGGGCGGGGAGCTGTTTTTT
CASSSLGRAGGELFF
>TRBV7-3|NA|TRBJ2-5|NA
TGTGCCAGCAGCCCGGGGACTGATCAAGAGACCCAGTACTTC
CASSPGTDQETQYF
>TRBV7-8|TRBD2|TRBJ2-6|NA
TGTGCCAGCAGCCTCGCGGGGGTTTCCGGGGCCAACGTCCTGACTTTC
CASSLAGVSGANVLTF
>TRBV7-2|TRBD2|TRBJ2-2|NA
TGTGCCAGCAGCTTACTAGCGGGGGAGACCGGGGAGCTGTTTTTT
CASSLLAGETGELFF
>TRBV4-3|NA|TRBJ1-2|once
TGCGCCAGCAGCCAAGATGCCAGGGGTAACTATGGCTACACCTTC
CASSQDARGNYGYTF
>TRBV15|NA|TRBJ2-3|NA
TGTGCCACCAGCAGAGATCCAACCCCAGGGCCACTGCAGTATTTT
CATSRDPTPGPLQYF
>TRBV7-2|NA|TRBJ2-2|NA
TGTGCCAGCAGCTTAGGGCCGATGAACACCGGGGAGCTGTTTTTT
CASSLGPMNTGELFF
>TRBV2|TRBD1|TRBJ2-5|few
TGTGCCAGCAGTGCCACAGGGGGCGGAGAGACCCAGTACTTC
CASSATGGGETQYF
>TRBV4-2|NA|TRBJ1-4|few
TGTGCCAGCAGCCCTGGGGCTGGGGAAAAACTGTTTTTT
CASSPGAGEKLFF
>TRBV2|TRBD2|TRBJ2-3|NA
TGTGCCAGCAGCCCTGCGGGGGGCTTACGAGATACGCAGTATTTT
CASSPAGGLRDTQYF
>TRBV19|NA|TRBJ2-2|few
TGTGCCAGTAGTATAGGGGGGGCCGGGGAGCTGTTTTTT
CASSIGGAGELFF
>TRBV7-9|NA|TRBJ2-3|NA
TGTGCCAGCAGCTTACTTTTTGATACGCAGTATTTT
CASSLLFDTQYF
>TRBV30|TRBD1|TRBJ1-5|NA
TGTGCCTGGGCGGGACAGTCCAATCAGCCCCAGCATTTT
CAWAGQSNQPQHF
>TRBV7-9|NA|TRBJ1-1|NA
TGTGCCAGCAGCTTAAGAGGGGGGGACACTGAAGCTTTCTTT
CASSLRGGDTEAFF
>TRBV2|TRBD2|TRBJ2-5|NA
TGTGCCAGCGGGTCGCTAGCGGGGGGGCGGCAGACCCAGTACTTC
CASGSLAGGRQTQYF
>TRBV2|TRBD2|TRBJ2-7|NA
TGTGCCAGCAGTGAAGTTGCGGGGGCCTACGAGCAGTACTTC
CASSEVAGAYEQYF
>TRBV5-6|NA|TRBJ2-5|NA
TGTGCCAGCAGCTGGCTGCGGACAGACCAAGAGACCCAGTACTTC
CASSWLRTDQETQYF
>TRBV7-2|TRBD2|TRBJ2-3|NA
TGTGCCAGCAGCTTAGTAGCGGGGGGATCCCGCACAGATACGCAGTATTTT
CASSLVAGGSRTDTQYF
>TRBV19|NA|TRBJ1-2|NA
TGTGCCAGTAGTATGGCCAGATCTAACTATGGCTACACCTTC
CASSMARSNYGYTF
>TRBV6-4|TRBD2|TRBJ2-1|once
TGTGCCAGCAGTCCGACTAGCGGGGGGGCCAATGAGCAGTTCTTC
CASSPTSGGANEQFF
>TRBV7-8|NA|TRBJ1-3|NA
TGTGCCAGCAGCTACTCTGACACGTTCTCTGGAAACACCATATATTTT
CASSYSDTFSGNTIYF
>TRBV7-6|NA|TRBJ2-3|NA
TGTGCCAGCAGCCCGGGTGGTGGTCCAGATACGCAGTATTTT
CASSPGGGPDTQYF
>TRBV11-1|TRBD1|TRBJ2-1|NA
TGTGCCAGCAGCGACGATCAGGGGGCCTACAATGAGCAGTTCTTC
CASSDDQGAYNEQFF
>TRBV28|TRBD1|TRBJ1-6|NA
TGTGCCAGCGGAACGGACAGGGGGAATTCACCCCTCCACTTT
CASGTDRGNSPLHF
>TRBV7-2|NA|TRBJ1-1|NA
TGTGCCAGCAGCTTAAGGGGTCCCCCGAACACTGAAGCTTTCTTT
CASSLRGPPNTEAFF
>TRBV5-1|NA|TRBJ2-1|NA
TGCGCCAGCAGCCAAGACAGCCCCAGCTCCTACAATGAGCAGTTCTTC
CASSQDSPSSYNEQFF
>TRBV28|NA|TRBJ1-4|few
TGTGCCAGCAGTCCCCAAGGCAAGCGGGCTAATGAAAAACTGTTTTTT
CASSPQGKRANEKLFF
>TRBV2|NA|TRBJ2-5|NA
TGTGCCAGCAGAGCGGGGACCCAGTACTTC
CASRAGTQYF
>TRBV28|NA|TRBJ2-1|NA
TGTGCCAGCAGGGGGACTGATCGGAATCCGTTCTTC
CASRGTDRNPFF
>TRBV7-2|NA|TRBJ1-2|NA
TGTGCCAGCAGCCCCCGTCCTACGGGCTACACCTTC
CASSPRPTGYTF
>TRBV11-1|TRBD2|TRBJ2-3|NA
TGTGCCAGCAGCTTCGCCTTCGGCGGGGGGGGCACAGATACGCAGTATTTT
CASSFAFGGGGTDTQYF
>TRBV7-9|NA|TRBJ2-7|NA
TGTGCCAGTAGGCCAGGGGGGAGCTCCTACGAGCAGTACTTC
CASRPGGSSYEQYF
>TRBV29-1|NA|TRBJ1-2|NA
TGCAGCGTTGATAGCCAGCTCGTCGGCTACACCTTC
CSVDSQLVGYTF
>TRBV9|TRBD1|TRBJ2-5|NA
TGTGCCAGCAGCGCCCGAGGGAGGACAGGGGACCCTGGAGAGACCCAGTACTTC
CASSARGRTGDPGETQYF
>TRBV9|NA|TRBJ1-1|NA
TGTGCCAGCAGCGTGATCCTTCCGGGATTGGGGACTGAAGCTTTCTTT
CASSVILPGLGTEAFF
>TRBV28|TRBD2|TRBJ2-1|NA
TGTGCCAGCAGTTTTAGCGGGGCCTACAATGAGCAGTTCTTC
CASSFSGAYNEQFF
>TRBV5-4|NA|TRBJ1-2|NA
TGTGCCAGCAGCTTGGAGGGGTCTAACTATGGCTACACCTTC
CASSLEGSNYGYTF
>TRBV27|TRBD1|TRBJ1-4|NA
TGTGCCAGCAGTATTAACAGGGGGCAGGCTAATGAAAAACTGTTTTTT
CASSINRGQANEKLFF
>TRBV7-8|TRBD1|TRBJ2-7|few
TGTGCCAGCAGCTTAGAAACAGGGGTCGGATTGTACGAGCAGTACTTC
CASSLETGVGLYEQYF
>TRBV10-1|NA|TRBJ1-1|few
TGCGCCAGGCGCTTCAGGGCGAACACTGAAGCTTTCTTT
CARRFRANTEAFF
>TRBV7-9|NA|TRBJ2-2|NA
TGTGCCAGCAGCTTAAGGGGTGGCGGTAGCACCGGGGAGCTGTTTTTT
CASSLRGGGSTGELFF
>TRBV27|NA|TRBJ1-5|NA
TGTGCCAGCAGTTTGGGGGGGATTCCGGGGCAGCCCCAGCATTTT
CASSLGGIPGQPQHF
>TRBV28|NA|TRBJ1-1|few
TGTGCCAGCAGGGAGTCAGGGGTCACTGAAGCTTTCTTT
CASRESGVTEAFF
>TRBV5-1|TRBD1|TRBJ1-1|NA
TGCGCCAGCAGCTTGGGGGACAGGACGAACACTGAAGCTTTCTTT
CASSLGDRTNTEAFF
>TRBV11-1|TRBD2|TRBJ2-5|NA
TGTGCCAGCAGCTCGGAGCGGGGGCTACAAGAGACCCAGTACTTC
CASSSERGLQETQYF
>TRBV9|NA|TRBJ1-1|NA
TGTGCCAGCAGCCCGAACTTACAGGGTCGGTCTTTCTTT
CASSPNLQGRSFF
>TRBV19|TRBD1|TRBJ1-2|NA
TGTGCCAGTAGTCGGACAGGGAATTACTATGGCTACACCTTC
CASSRTGNYYGYTF
>TRBV5-1|NA|TRBJ2-3|NA
TGCGCCAGCAGCTTAGGCGGCAGGGGATGGGGCACAGATACGCAGTATTTT
CASSLGGRGWGTDTQYF